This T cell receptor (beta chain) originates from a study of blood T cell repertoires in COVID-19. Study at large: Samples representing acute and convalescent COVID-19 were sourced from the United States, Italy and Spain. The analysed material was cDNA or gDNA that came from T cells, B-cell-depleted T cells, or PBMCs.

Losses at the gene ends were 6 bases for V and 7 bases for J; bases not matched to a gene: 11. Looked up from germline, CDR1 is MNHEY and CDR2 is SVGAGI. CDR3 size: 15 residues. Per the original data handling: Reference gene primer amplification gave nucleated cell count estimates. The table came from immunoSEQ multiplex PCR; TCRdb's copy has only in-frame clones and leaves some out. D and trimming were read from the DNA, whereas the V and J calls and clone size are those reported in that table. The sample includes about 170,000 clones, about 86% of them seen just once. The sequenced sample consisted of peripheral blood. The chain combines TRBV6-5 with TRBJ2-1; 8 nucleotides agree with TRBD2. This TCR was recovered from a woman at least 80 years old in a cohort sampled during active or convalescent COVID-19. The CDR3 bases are TGTGCCAGCAGCGTCCTTAGCGGGGCGTGGAATGAGCAGTTCTTC. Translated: CASSVLSGAWNEQFF.